This section outlines one T cell receptor beta chain sequence together with its context. Assay used: immunoSEQ multiplex PCR; TCRdb lists only in-frame clones, some missing. In the table there are about 300,000 clones, over 70% of which are singletons. This entry comes from a study of blood T cell repertoires in COVID-19. V was clipped by 4 bases and J by 3 bases, with 5 bases between them. Germline values: CDR1 SGHRS, CDR2 YFSETQ. The CDR3 is made up of 11 amino acids. The sequence was collected from a woman in her thirties or forties who had recovered from COVID-19. The chain is built from TRBV5-1 and TRBJ2-7, with no clear D. Sequencing was carried out using peripheral blood. The CDR3, as DNA: TGCGCCAGCAGCATCGGCTACGAGCAGTACTTC. Its protein is CASSIGYEQYF.